This T cell receptor beta chain was sequenced in a study of lymphopenia after photon versus proton radiotherapy. The study's findings and limits: Photon-treated patients lost naive T cells and TCR diversity; proton-treated stayed stable. In patients who died, overall survival fell as post-nadir TCR diversity dropped more. After lymphocyte nadir, photon-treated repertoires showed oligoclonal expansion, especially CD8+ Temra. Authors raise, but do not show, better survival with proton therapy.

Sequencing was performed with immunoSEQ multiplex PCR; in TCRdb, only in-frame clones are kept and a portion is missing. The data show 60,000 or so clones, with approximately 86% seen just once and roughly 2.3% held by the top ten. This clone was seen only a few times. Antigen: not known. The V segment lost 0 bases and the J segment 2 bases; nucleotides outside the gene matches: 6. The CDR3 spans 16 residues. Germline V gene sequence: CDR1 GTSNPN, CDR2 SVGIG (reference sequence). The sequence was obtained from a man aged 40-50 years with gastric cancer. The V gene is TRBV30, the J gene TRBJ1-5; 8 bases fit TRBD1. The sample here was peripheral blood, taken from a patient treated with photon-based radiotherapy. The CDR3 DNA sequence: TGTGCCTGGAGTGTACTAGAACAGGGGGGCAATCAGCCCCAGCATTTT. This translates into CAWSVLEQGGNQPQHF.